The source of this TCR beta chain is a study of OX40 agonist ivuxolimab in advanced cancers. CDR3 size: 17 residues. The ends lost 2 bases at V and 3 bases at J; junction bases unmatched: 9. Germline-derived CDR1 and CDR2 are SGHTA and FQGNSA. Findings of the study overall: At doses 0.1 to 3.0 mg/kg, CD4+ and CD8+ clones expanded.

Profiled with immunoSEQ multiplex PCR; TCRdb holds only in-frame clones, not every one. The profile shows some 37,000 clones, roughly 82% of them singletons. To note about this clone: Its specificity is unknown.

The starting material was CD4+ or CD8+ T cells sorted from blood, obtained in a trial of the OX40 agonist ivuxolimab. The clonotype was recovered from an adult with an advanced solid tumor such as melanoma, head and neck, liver or kidney cancer. The rearrangement joins TRBV7-2 to TRBJ2-5, with 10 nucleotides matching TRBD2. The CDR3 is CASSLRIWTSGKETQYF. The DNA of the CDR3 is TGTGCCAGCAGCTTACGCATATGGACTAGCGGCAAAGAGACCCAGTACTTC.